The 22 T cell receptor beta chains given below trace back to one sample, sequenced in a study of blood T cell repertoires in COVID-19. Assay used: immunoSEQ multiplex PCR; TCRdb lists only in-frame clones, some missing. This sample has roughly 220,000 clones, with about nine tenths found just once. Specimen: peripheral blood. These receptors were taken from a man aged 30 to 39 who had recovered from COVID-19.

This clone was seen a handful of times. This CDR3 reads CASSRSGTSGGRYGTDTQYF. CDR3 coding DNA: TGTGCCAGCAGCCGCTCCGGGACTAGCGGGGGGAGGTACGGCACAGATACGCAGTATTTT. The rearrangement uses TRBV13 and TRBJ2-3, with TRBD2 identical over 15 bases. J lost 1 base, V lost 5 bases, and 13 bases had no gene match. The CDR3 extends over 20 amino acids. The germline CDR1 and CDR2 sequences are PRHDT and FYEKMQ (reference sequence).

The chain is built from TRBV13 and TRBJ1-4; D not resolved. CDR1 is PRHDT, CDR2 FYEKMQ, per germline (reference sequence). The CDR3 contains 16 residues. V lost 7 bases and J 5 bases, leaving 20 bases between the germline ends. CDR3 protein: CASIPKWAGPNEKLFF. CDR3 sequence (DNA): TGTGCCAGCATCCCTAAATGGGCAGGTCCCAATGAAAAACTGTTTTTT.

This chain connects TRBV9 to TRBJ2-7; the D gene is possibly TRBD1 (6 bases). Per germline, CDR1 SGDLS and CDR2 YYNGEE. The V and J ends lost 4 bases and 7 bases respectively, with 18 bases between them. The CDR3 has 14 amino acids. CDR3 sequence (DNA): TGTGCCAGCAGCCCACTCTTAGGGGGTCTGGAGCAGTACTTC. It codes for CASSPLLGGLEQYF. Full variable domain (rest looked up from reference TRBV9 and TRBJ2-7): DSGVTQTPKHLITATGQRVTLRCSPRSGDLSVYWYQQSLDQGLQFLIQYYNGEERAKGNILERFSAQQFPDLHSELNLSSLELGDSALYFCASSPLLGGLEQYFGPGTRLTVT.

The CDR3 DNA reads as TGTGCCAGCAGCGTAGCGCCCAGGGAGAACACTGAAGCTTTCTTT. It yields the protein CASSVAPRENTEAFF. The rearrangement links TRBV9 to TRBJ1-1; tentative D call: TRBD1 (5 bases). Looked up from germline, CDR1 is SGDLS and CDR2 is YYNGEE. CDR3 size: 15 residues. Trimming left V 0 bases short and J 1 base short, with 10 bases between.

J is TRBJ1-1 and V is TRBV25-1, with TRBD1 matching 7 bases. Germline assignment: CDR1 MGHDK and CDR2 SYGVNS. V shed 5 bases, J shed 1 base, and the junction held 4 bases outside the gene matches. The CDR3 spans 14 residues. CDR3 DNA: TGTGCCAGCAGTTCGGGACAGTGGAACACTGAAGCTTTCTTT. Amino acid sequence: CASSSGQWNTEAFF. The full variable domain, completed using reference TRBV25-1 and TRBJ1-1, is EADIYQTPRYLVIGTGKKITLECSQTMGHDKMYWYQQDPGMELHLIHYSYGVNSTEKGDLSSESTVSRIRTEHFPLTLESARPSHTSQYLCASSSGQWNTEAFFGQGTRLTVV.

The table lists this clone with a few counts. The J gene is TRBJ2-7, the V gene TRBV11-3; a possible D gene is TRBD1 (5 bases). Germline CDR1 and CDR2: SGHNT and YENEEA. CDR3 length: 15 amino acids. V dropped 2 bases and J dropped 0 bases, with 11 bases sitting between them. DNA of the CDR3: TGTGCCAGCAGCTTATCAGACAGTAGCTCCTACGAGCAGTACTTC. Its protein is CASSLSDSSSYEQYF.

The chain is built from TRBV11-2 and TRBJ2-7, with a tentative D call TRBD2 (5 bases). V was cut by 2 bases and J by 4 bases, with 9 bases left in between. The CDR3 is 13 amino acids. Per germline, CDR1 SGHAT and CDR2 FQNNGV. The CDR3 region is CASSLFSGYEQYF. The CDR3 DNA sequence: TGTGCCAGCAGCTTATTTTCGGGGTACGAGCAGTACTTC.

CDR3 amino acids: CASSEAGNTEAFF. The CDR3 coding sequence is TGTGCCAGCAGTGAGGCAGGGAACACTGAAGCTTTCTTT. The J gene is TRBJ1-1, the V gene TRBV6-1; D not certain. Germline CDR1 is MNHNS and CDR2 is SASEGT. V was trimmed by 3 bases and J by 1 base, leaving 6 bases between them. This CDR3 comprises 13 residues.

There are a few counts of this clone. This chain connects TRBV18 to TRBJ1-1; the D gene is possibly TRBD1 (5 bases). The CDR3 loop spans 11 amino acids. V lost 3 bases to trimming and J lost 11 bases, with 10 bases between them. Germline V CDR1 and CDR2: KGHSH, LQKENI. CDR3 sequence: CASSPEGLAFF. CDR3 bases: TGTGCCAGCTCACCGGAGGGGTTGGCTTTCTTT.

This rearrangement joins TRBV9 to TRBJ2-2, with a weak D call TRBD1 (6 bases). This CDR3 spans 13 amino acids. Deletions cut 4 bases from V and 8 bases from J, with 12 bases between. CDR1 is SGDLS and CDR2 is YYNGEE in the germline V gene. In DNA form, the CDR3 reads TGTGCCAGCAGCCTCCCCCAGGGGGGGGAGCTGTTTTTT. It specifies CASSLPQGGELFF.

This chain's CDR3 is CASSYSGRIYGYTF. CDR3 nucleotide sequence: TGTGCCAGCAGTTACTCGGGCAGAATCTATGGCTACACCTTC. This chain links TRBV6-2 or TRBV6-3 with TRBJ1-2; D is unresolved. CDR1 is MNHEY, CDR2 SVGEGT, per germline. This CDR3 has 14 residues. Trimming removed 0 bases at V and 4 bases at J, with 9 bases between.

This clone appeared once. The V and J genes are TRBV6-5 and TRBJ2-3; weak D call: TRBD1 (5 bases). Germline CDR1 and CDR2: MNHEY and SVGAGI. V shed 3 bases and J shed 1 base, with 11 bases lying between them. The length of the CDR3 is 15 residues. The CDR3 DNA reads TGTGCCAGCAGTTATTTTGGCAGGGGCACAGATACGCAGTATTTT. This codes for CASSYFGRGTDTQYF.

This rearrangement joins TRBV7-2 to TRBJ2-7; D gene uncertain. Germline CDR1 and CDR2: SGHTA and FQGNSA. This CDR3 is 11 amino acids long. Trimming removed 2 bases from V and 7 bases from J, with 6 bases in between. The CDR3 protein is CASSLLEEQYF. CDR3 bases: TGTGCCAGCAGCTTACTAGAAGAGCAGTACTTC.

J is TRBJ1-5 and V is TRBV6-5, with 7 positions matching TRBD1. V was clipped by 5 bases and J by 4 bases; unmatched bases: 8. The CDR3 runs 15 residues. CDR1 and CDR2 (germline): MNHEY, SVGAGI. In DNA, the CDR3 is TGTGCCAGCAGTACAAGACAGGGAACTAATCAGCCCCAGCATTTT. This gives the protein CASSTRQGTNQPQHF.

This rearrangement joins TRBV19 to TRBJ2-3, with D perhaps matching TRBD2 (6 bases). The V gene lost 4 bases and the J gene lost 8 bases, with 22 bases spanning the gap. Germline V lookup: CDR1 LNHDA, CDR2 SQIVND (reference sequence). CDR3 length equals 16 residues. CDR3 region: CASSTLRDSPQFTQYF. CDR3 in DNA: TGTGCCAGTAGTACTCTCCGGGACTCGCCCCAATTTACGCAGTATTTT.

This chain joins TRBV5-1 and TRBJ1-4, with 12 bases identical to TRBD1. The CDR3 extends over 17 amino acids. Germline CDR1 and CDR2: SGHRS and YFSETQ. Trimming removed 3 bases from V and 8 bases from J; junction bases left unmatched: 11. The CDR3: CASSWEGTGGAREKLFF. The CDR3 nucleotides are TGCGCCAGCAGCTGGGAAGGGACAGGGGGCGCGAGGGAAAAACTGTTTTTT.

V and J are TRBV21-1 and TRBJ1-1; the DNA was not used to check the table's D call, TRBD1. TRBV21-1 is designated a pseudogene. The CDR3 consists of 14 residues. In nucleotides, the CDR3 is TGTGCCAGCAACTTACAGGGCGTCCCGATGGGGACTTTCTTT. It is translated as CASNLQGVPMGTFF.

This clone was detected only a few times. The V gene is TRBV19, the J gene TRBJ2-2; 8 positions match TRBD2. The CDR3 is 14 residues long. The V gene end was trimmed by 6 bases and the J gene end by 6 bases; junction bases not matched to a gene: 6. CDR1 and CDR2 (germline): LNHDA, SQIVND (reference sequence). The CDR3 spells CASSSGGLPGELFF. CDR3 DNA: TGTGCCAGTAGCTCGGGGGGGCTCCCCGGGGAGCTGTTTTTT.

This clone was counted a single time. The rearrangement links TRBV28 to TRBJ2-3, with D possibly matching TRBD1 (6 bases). From germline, CDR1 is MDHEN and CDR2 SYDVKM. Trimming left V 8 bases short and J 1 base short, with 13 bases between. CDR3 size: 14 residues. The DNA for the CDR3 is TGTGCCAGCGTCACAGGGTTTGGCACAGATACGCAGTATTTT. Translated: CASVTGFGTDTQYF.

This clone has only a few counts. The CDR3 DNA follows: TGTGCCAGCAGCCTCAGTGGACAGGGGCAGACCCAGTACTTC. Amino acid sequence: CASSLSGQGQTQYF. The chain uses TRBV11-3 and TRBJ2-5; 9 nucleotides agree with TRBD1. The ends lost 5 bases at V and 6 bases at J; junction bases unmatched: 7. The CDR3 totals 14 residues. CDR1 SGHNT and CDR2 YENEEA come from the germline V gene.

The chain is built from TRBV30 and TRBJ2-3, with 8 bases lining up with TRBD2. CDR1 GTSNPN and CDR2 SVGIG come from the germline V gene (reference sequence). This CDR3 region has 14 residues. V was clipped by 4 bases and J by 0 bases; unmatched bases: 3. Here the CDR3 reads CAWNRLASTDTQYF. CDR3 DNA sequence: TGTGCCTGGAACCGACTAGCGAGCACAGATACGCAGTATTTT.

The chain couples TRBV24-1 to TRBJ2-5; 8 bases agree with TRBD1. The CDR3 spans 14 residues. V gave up 5 bases and J gave up 3 bases; unmatched junction bases: 4. Germline CDR1 is KGHDR and CDR2 is SFDVKD. The chain's CDR3 is CATSGRQGKETQYF. In DNA, the CDR3 is TGTGCCACCAGTGGGCGACAGGGGAAAGAGACCCAGTACTTC.